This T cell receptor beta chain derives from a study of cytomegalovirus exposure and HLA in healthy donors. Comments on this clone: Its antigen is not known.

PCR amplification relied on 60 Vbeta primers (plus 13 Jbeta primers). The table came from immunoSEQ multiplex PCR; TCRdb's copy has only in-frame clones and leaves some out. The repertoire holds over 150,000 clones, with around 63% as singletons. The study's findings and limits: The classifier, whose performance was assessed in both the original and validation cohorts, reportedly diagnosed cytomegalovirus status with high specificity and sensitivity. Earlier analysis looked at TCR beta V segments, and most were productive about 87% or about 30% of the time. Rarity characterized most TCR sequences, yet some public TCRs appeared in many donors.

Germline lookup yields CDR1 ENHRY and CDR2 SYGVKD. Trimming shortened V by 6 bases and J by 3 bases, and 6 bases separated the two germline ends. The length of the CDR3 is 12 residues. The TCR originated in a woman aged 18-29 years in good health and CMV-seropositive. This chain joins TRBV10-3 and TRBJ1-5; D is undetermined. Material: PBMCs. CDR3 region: CAISVSNQPQHF. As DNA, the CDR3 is TGTGCCATCAGCGTTTCCAATCAGCCCCAGCATTTT.